These 12 T cell receptor beta chains originate from one sample sequenced in a study of shared clonotypes between healthy human individuals (dated by TCRdb to about 2020). Libraries came from the immunoSEQ multiplex PCR assay. Not all clones reach the TCRdb copy of this immuneACCESS table, which keeps in-frame sequences only. Checked studies attribute under half of the gap to unresolved V genes and leave the rest unexplained. A total of around 550,000 clones appear in this sample, roughly 95% of them only once. The biggest ten clones account for approximately 0.06% of the sample. Source material: naive CD4+ T cells sorted from blood. The sample's cell subset or site label, in plain terms: CD45RA+ positively selected. These receptors were collected from a woman in her 30s in good health.

This rearrangement joins TRBV30 to TRBJ2-4, with 7 nucleotides matching TRBD1. V shed 5 bases and J 7 bases; nucleotides not matched to a gene: 8. Looked up from germline, CDR1 is GTSNPN and CDR2 is SVGIG (reference sequence). The CDR3 length is 13 residues. The CDR3 protein is CAWQQGIGNIQYF. In DNA form, the CDR3 reads TGTGCCTGGCAACAGGGGATCGGGAACATTCAGTACTTC.

The rearrangement joins TRBV2 to TRBJ1-1, with D possibly being TRBD1 (6 bases). Germline V gene data show CDR1 as SNHLY and CDR2 as FYNNEI. The CDR3 loop spans 13 amino acids. V was clipped by 6 bases and J by 7 bases, with 15 bases between them. For the CDR3, the DNA is TGTGCCAGCAGCCCACAGGGACGCCTTGAAGCTTTCTTT. Translation: CASSPQGRLEAFF.

This chain links TRBV18 with TRBJ2-1; 9 nucleotides align to TRBD1. This CDR3 has 18 amino acids. V trimming: 0 bases; J trimming: 3 bases; junction bases outside the gene matches: 9. Per the germline V gene, CDR1 is KGHSH and CDR2 is LQKENI. DNA of the CDR3: TGTGCCAGCTCACCACCGAGGGGACAGGGCGGGTTCTACAATGAGCAGTTCTTC. It translates to CASSPPRGQGGFYNEQFF. Full variable domain (outside the CDR3, taken from reference TRBV18 and TRBJ2-1): NAGVMQNPRHLVRRRGQEARLRCSPMKGHSHVYWYRQLPEEGLKFMVYLQKENIIDESGMPKERFSAEFPKEGPSILRIQQVVRGDSAAYFCASSPPRGQGGFYNEQFFGPGTRLTVL.

The chain uses TRBV19 and TRBJ2-4; weak D call: TRBD1 (6 bases). Germline V gene lookup returns CDR1 LNHDA and CDR2 SQIVND (reference sequence). The CDR3 totals 14 residues. Trimming removed 4 bases from V and 0 bases from J, with 7 bases in between. The CDR3 sequence: CASSRGGAKNIQYF. For the CDR3, the DNA is TGTGCCAGTAGTAGAGGGGGAGCCAAAAACATTCAGTACTTC.

The genes are TRBV25-1 and TRBJ1-4; D unclear. Germline assignment: CDR1 MGHDK and CDR2 SYGVNS. CDR3 length: 14 residues. V lost 3 bases to trimming and J lost 8 bases, with 13 bases between them. The CDR3 sequence is CASSEGPSGEKLFF. CDR3 bases: TGTGCCAGCAGTGAGGGCCCGAGCGGCGAAAAACTGTTTTTT.

The V call is TRBV4-1, the J call TRBJ2-2; 9 bases fit TRBD1. The CDR3 has 15 amino acids. Per germline, CDR1 MGHRA and CDR2 YSYEKL. Trimming cost V 5 bases and J 4 bases; bases outside gene matches: 5. CDR3 nucleotides: TGCGCCAGCAGCTTTGGACAGGGGCCCACCGGGGAGCTGTTTTTT. As protein: CASSFGQGPTGELFF.

V gene TRBV28 combines with J gene TRBJ2-7; TRBD1 matches 11 bases. Germline trimming cut 6 bases from V and 4 bases from J; bases unmatched to any gene: 11. This CDR3 spans 16 amino acids. CDR1 MDHEN and CDR2 SYDVKM come from the germline V gene. In DNA form, the CDR3 reads TGTGCCAGCAGACTGTCCCCGGGACAGGGGGTGTACGAGCAGTACTTC. Amino acid sequence: CASRLSPGQGVYEQYF. The entire variable domain, with the rest obtained from reference TRBV28 and TRBJ2-7, is as follows: DVKVTQSSRYLVKRTGEKVFLECVQDMDHENMFWYRQDPGLGLRLIYFSYDVKMKEKGDIPEGYSVSREKKERFSLILESASTNQTSMYLCASRLSPGQGVYEQYFGPGTRLTVT.

The V gene is TRBV5-4, the J gene TRBJ2-7, with 11 bases aligning to TRBD2. Germline V gives CDR1 SGHNT, CDR2 YYREEE (reference sequence). V lost 0 bases and J lost 6; bases outside the gene matches: 8. This CDR3 comprises 16 residues. The CDR3 sequence: CASSLVWLAGGSEQYF. DNA of the CDR3: TGTGCCAGCAGCTTGGTGTGGCTAGCGGGAGGTTCCGAGCAGTACTTC.

J is TRBJ2-5 and V is TRBV6-5, with a tentative D call TRBD1 (6 bases). The J call may be incorrect, as the DNA end agrees better with TRBJ2-7. CDR1 MNHEY and CDR2 SVGAGI come from the germline V gene. The CDR3 is 14 residues long. The CDR3 loop is CASSYEGTIYEQYF. CDR3 DNA sequence: TGTGCCAGCAGTTACGAAGGGACAATCTACGAGCAGTACTTC.

The CDR3 sequence is CASHDPISYEQYF. CDR3 coding DNA: TGTGCCAGCCACGATCCTATCTCCTACGAGCAGTACTTC. V and J are TRBV28 and TRBJ2-7, with no clear D. CDR1 MDHEN and CDR2 SYDVKM come from the germline V gene. The V gene lost 8 bases and the J gene lost 0 bases, with 11 bases spanning the gap. There are 13 residues in the CDR3.

The chain uses TRBV7-9 and TRBJ2-2; TRBD2 matches at 8 bases. V lost 2 bases and J lost 6; bases outside the gene matches: 14. There are 18 residues in the CDR3. Germline assignment: CDR1 SEHNR and CDR2 FQNEAQ (reference sequence). The CDR3 sequence: CASSLWPVLTSGPGELFF. CDR3 nucleotide sequence: TGTGCCAGCAGCTTATGGCCCGTGCTTACTAGCGGTCCCGGGGAGCTGTTTTTT.

This chain uses TRBV7-9 with TRBJ1-5; the D is unclear. The CDR3 is 12 amino acids. The V end was cut by 0 bases, the J end by 8 bases, with 5 bases between. The germline V gene encodes CDR1 SEHNR and CDR2 FQNEAQ (reference sequence). CDR3 bases: TGTGCCAGCAGCTTAGCGGAAAAGCCCCAGCATTTT. Its translation: CASSLAEKPQHF.